This paragraph covers one TCR beta chain sequence. The sample comes from a study of T cell changes during pregnancy in multiple sclerosis. The table came from immunoSEQ multiplex PCR; TCRdb's copy has only in-frame clones and leaves some out. The table includes 65,000 to 90,000 clones, roughly 90% detected once. Per the germline V gene, CDR1 is SQVTM and CDR2 is ANQGSEA. The V end was cut by 0 bases, the J end by 7 bases, with 21 bases between. The CDR3 covers 16 residues. Sequences were derived from peripheral blood, sampled in the second trimester of pregnancy. The origin of this receptor is a female donor with multiple sclerosis, enrolled in a pregnancy study. The V call is TRBV29-1, the J call TRBJ1-2; D is perhaps TRBD1 (6 bases). The CDR3 spells CSVEDLHRESSSGYTF. Written as DNA, the CDR3 is TGCAGCGTTGAAGATCTTCACAGGGAATCATCCAGTGGCTACACCTTC.